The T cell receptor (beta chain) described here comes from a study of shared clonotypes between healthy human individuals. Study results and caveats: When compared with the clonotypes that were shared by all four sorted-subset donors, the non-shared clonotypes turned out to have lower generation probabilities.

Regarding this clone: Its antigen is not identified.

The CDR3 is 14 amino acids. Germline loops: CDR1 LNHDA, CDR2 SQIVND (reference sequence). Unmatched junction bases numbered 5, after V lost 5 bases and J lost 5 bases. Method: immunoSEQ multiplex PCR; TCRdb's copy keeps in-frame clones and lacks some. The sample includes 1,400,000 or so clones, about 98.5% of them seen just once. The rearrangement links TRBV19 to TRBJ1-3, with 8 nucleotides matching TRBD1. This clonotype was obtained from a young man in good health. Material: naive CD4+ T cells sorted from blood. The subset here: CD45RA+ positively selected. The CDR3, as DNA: TGTGCCAGTAGTCGACGGACAGGGCGAAACACCATATATTTT. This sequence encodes CASSRRTGRNTIYF.